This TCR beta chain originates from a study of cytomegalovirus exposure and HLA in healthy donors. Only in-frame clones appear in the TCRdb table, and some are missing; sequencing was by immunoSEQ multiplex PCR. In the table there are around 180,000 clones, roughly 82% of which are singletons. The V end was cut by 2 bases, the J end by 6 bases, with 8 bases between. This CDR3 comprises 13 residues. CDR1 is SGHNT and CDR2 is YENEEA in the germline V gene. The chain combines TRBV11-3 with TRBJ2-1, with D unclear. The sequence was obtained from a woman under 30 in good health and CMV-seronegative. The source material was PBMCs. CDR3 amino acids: CASSLSGVNEQFF. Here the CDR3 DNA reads TGTGCCAGCAGCTTATCCGGAGTCAATGAGCAGTTCTTC. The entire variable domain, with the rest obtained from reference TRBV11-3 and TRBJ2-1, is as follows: EAGVVQSPRYKIIEKKQPVAFWCNPISGHNTLYWYLQNLGQGPELLIRYENEEAVDDSQLPKDRFSAERLKGVDSTLKIQPAELGDSAVYLCASSLSGVNEQFFGPGTRLTVL.